This T cell receptor (beta chain) was documented in a study of cytomegalovirus exposure and HLA in healthy donors. Overall study findings and caveats: Cytomegalovirus association was assigned to 150 to 200 TCR beta chains. CMV antigen specificity was confirmed in vitro for three CMV-associated chains. The study carried out a later analysis of TCR beta sequences. It associated around 17,000 of them with specific HLA alleles at a false discovery rate of 0.05.

The V segment lost 4 bases and the J segment 4 bases; nucleotides outside the gene matches: 5. CDR1 is LGHNT, CDR2 FRNRAP, per germline. The CDR3 runs 15 residues. Primers included in the PCR were 60 Vbeta and 13 Jbeta primers. The table came from immunoSEQ multiplex PCR; TCRdb's copy has only in-frame clones and leaves some out. The specimen's table records about 40,000 clones. Concerning this clone itself: Its antigen is not identified.

The rearrangement joins TRBV12-5 to TRBJ2-1, with 9 bases fitting TRBD1. Sequenced material: PBMCs. This TCR was sampled from a young woman in good health and CMV-seronegative. CDR3 protein: CASGSRDRVYNEQFF. The DNA of the CDR3 is TGTGCTAGTGGTTCCCGGGACAGGGTATACAATGAGCAGTTCTTC.